These T cell receptor beta chains were read from a single sample in a study of blood T cell repertoires in COVID-19. Assay used: immunoSEQ multiplex PCR; TCRdb lists only in-frame clones, some missing. Among 180,000 or so clones listed, 89% were seen once. The sample taken for sequencing was PBMCs or T cells enriched from blood (not recorded which). These receptor sequences come from a woman in her 40s with acute COVID-19. The CDR3 runs from the conserved cysteine through the conserved F or W. Each record gives: clone size, V gene, D gene, J gene, CDR3 protein, CDR3 DNA. D genes are given only for firm matches. Expanded clones are given a class, and other clones once, few, many or no size at all.

size: few
V: TRBV20-1
D: -
J: TRBJ1-3
CDR3: CSANRGNTIYF
DNA: TGCAGTGCAAACAGGGGAAACACCATATATTTT

size: -
V: TRBV24-1
D: -
J: TRBJ1-6
CDR3: CATSASSGRDDSPLHF
DNA: TGTGCCACCAGTGCCTCTTCGGGCAGGGATGATTCACCCCTCCACTTT

size: -
V: TRBV12-5
D: -
J: TRBJ2-2
CDR3: CASGLRLGTGELFF
DNA: TGTGCTAGTGGCTTGCGGCTAGGTACAGGGGAGCTGTTTTTT

size: -
V: TRBV5-6
D: TRBD1
J: TRBJ2-7
CDR3: CASSFRTGRSGEQYF
DNA: TGTGCCAGCAGCTTCAGGACAGGGAGGTCGGGCGAGCAGTACTTC

size: -
V: TRBV19
D: -
J: TRBJ2-2
CDR3: CASSIGVDTGELFF
DNA: TGTGCCAGTAGTATAGGAGTGGACACCGGGGAGCTGTTTTTT

size: -
V: TRBV6-5
D: -
J: TRBJ2-3
CDR3: CASSYSSGRRADTQYF
DNA: TGTGCCAGCAGTTACTCCAGCGGGCGGAGGGCAGATACGCAGTATTTT

size: -
V: TRBV2
D: TRBD1
J: TRBJ2-3
CDR3: CASSEDRGRADTQYF
DNA: TGTGCCAGCAGTGAGGACAGGGGGCGCGCAGATACGCAGTATTTT

size: -
V: TRBV27
D: TRBD2
J: TRBJ2-1
CDR3: CASSLAGGEQFF
DNA: TGTGCCAGCAGTTTAGCGGGAGGCGAGCAGTTCTTC

size: -
V: TRBV19
D: TRBD2
J: TRBJ2-2
CDR3: CASTSSGGLTGELFF
DNA: TGTGCCAGTACCTCTTCGGGGGGGCTCACCGGGGAGCTGTTTTTT

size: few
V: TRBV30
D: -
J: TRBJ1-2
CDR3: CAWSVPLPRTGSDYGYTF
DNA: TGTGCCTGGAGTGTGCCCCTCCCTCGTACAGGGTCCGACTATGGCTACACCTTC

size: -
V: TRBV5-1
D: -
J: TRBJ2-2
CDR3: CASSLGLMNTGELFF
DNA: TGCGCCAGCAGCTTGGGACTTATGAACACCGGGGAGCTGTTTTTT

size: once
V: TRBV11-2
D: TRBD1
J: TRBJ2-3
CDR3: CASRIPGQRLGTQYF
DNA: TGTGCCAGCAGAATTCCGGGACAGAGACTTGGTACGCAGTATTTT

size: -
V: TRBV28
D: TRBD2
J: TRBJ2-1
CDR3: CASTGTSGSDEQFF
DNA: TGTGCCAGCACTGGGACTAGCGGGAGCGATGAGCAGTTCTTC

size: -
V: TRBV28
D: TRBD1
J: TRBJ2-7
CDR3: CASSLRTGGIYEQYF
DNA: TGTGCCAGCAGTCTACGGACAGGGGGCATTTACGAGCAGTACTTC

size: -
V: TRBV11-2
D: -
J: TRBJ2-7
CDR3: CASSPFGLEQYF
DNA: TGTGCCAGCAGCCCTTTTGGACTCGAGCAGTACTTC

size: -
V: TRBV19
D: -
J: TRBJ2-2
CDR3: CASSIPGNTGELFF
DNA: TGTGCCAGTAGTATACCTGGCAACACCGGGGAGCTGTTTTTT

size: few
V: TRBV19
D: TRBD2
J: TRBJ2-3
CDR3: CASSIGLAGETTDTQYF
DNA: TGTGCCAGTAGTATTGGGCTAGCGGGAGAGACCACAGATACGCAGTATTTT

size: -
V: TRBV2
D: TRBD1
J: TRBJ1-5
CDR3: CASSVRQGNQPQHF
DNA: TGTGCCAGCAGTGTGAGACAGGGTAATCAGCCCCAGCATTTT

size: -
V: TRBV3-1/TRBV3-2
D: -
J: TRBJ2-7
CDR3: CASSRVFSGRLSYEQYF
DNA: TGTGCCAGCAGTCGGGTATTTAGCGGCCGACTCTCCTACGAGCAGTACTTC

size: -
V: TRBV19
D: -
J: TRBJ2-5
CDR3: CASSPSAAQETQYF
DNA: TGTGCCAGTAGTCCCTCAGCGGCCCAAGAGACCCAGTACTTC

size: -
V: TRBV13
D: -
J: TRBJ2-7
CDR3: CASSGRGGPEHEQYF
DNA: TGTGCCAGCAGCGGAAGGGGGGGGCCGGAACACGAGCAGTACTTC

size: -
V: TRBV3-1/TRBV3-2
D: -
J: TRBJ1-2
CDR3: CASSPRTAPNGYGYTF
DNA: TGTGCCAGCAGCCCTCGGACAGCTCCAAACGGCTATGGCTACACCTTC

size: -
V: TRBV30
D: TRBD2
J: TRBJ2-7
CDR3: CAWSLKGGGGEQYF
DNA: TGTGCCTGGAGTCTAAAGGGCGGGGGAGGCGAGCAGTACTTC

size: -
V: TRBV5-8
D: TRBD2
J: TRBJ2-1
CDR3: CASSPLAGKTYNEQFF
DNA: TGTGCCAGCAGCCCATTAGCGGGAAAGACCTACAATGAGCAGTTCTTC

size: -
V: TRBV7-9
D: TRBD1
J: TRBJ1-6
CDR3: CASSLLGTVNSPLHF
DNA: TGTGCCAGCAGCTTACTCGGGACAGTGAATTCACCCCTCCACTTT

size: -
V: TRBV15
D: TRBD2
J: TRBJ2-3
CDR3: CATSRTGTSGRARDTQYF
DNA: TGTGCCACCAGCAGGACCGGGACTAGCGGGAGGGCAAGAGATACGCAGTATTTT

size: -
V: TRBV25-1
D: -
J: TRBJ1-3
CDR3: CASSDQGLSGNTIYF
DNA: TGTGCCAGCAGTGACCAGGGGCTTTCTGGAAACACCATATATTTT

size: -
V: TRBV11-2
D: -
J: TRBJ2-3
CDR3: CASSPASGENTDTQYF
DNA: TGTGCCAGCAGCCCAGCCTCGGGAGAGAACACAGATACGCAGTATTTT

size: once
V: TRBV19
D: TRBD1
J: TRBJ1-4
CDR3: CASTAGTGHLKGEKLFF
DNA: TGTGCCAGTACCGCCGGGACAGGACACCTTAAGGGGGAAAAACTGTTTTTT

size: -
V: TRBV4-2
D: TRBD1
J: TRBJ2-4
CDR3: CASSQVAGGVDIQYF
DNA: TGTGCCAGCAGCCAAGTGGCAGGGGGTGTGGACATTCAGTACTTC

size: -
V: TRBV7-2
D: TRBD2
J: TRBJ2-1
CDR3: CASSLRDYSNEQFF
DNA: TGTGCCAGCAGCTTGCGGGACTACTCCAATGAGCAGTTCTTC

size: -
V: TRBV29-1
D: TRBD2
J: TRBJ2-1
CDR3: CSVVPSGIANEQFF
DNA: TGCAGCGTTGTCCCTAGCGGGATTGCAAATGAGCAGTTCTTC

size: -
V: TRBV19
D: -
J: TRBJ2-7
CDR3: CASRAQGYGEQYF
DNA: TGTGCCAGTAGGGCCCAGGGTTACGGCGAGCAGTACTTC

size: -
V: TRBV30
D: -
J: TRBJ2-2
CDR3: CAWIRTSNTGELFF
DNA: TGTGCCTGGATACGGACATCGAACACCGGGGAGCTGTTTTTT

size: -
V: TRBV30
D: TRBD2
J: TRBJ2-1
CDR3: CARTSGSNEQFF
DNA: TGTGCCAGGACTAGCGGGAGCAATGAGCAGTTCTTC

size: -
V: TRBV7-3
D: -
J: TRBJ1-6
CDR3: CASSYGGENSPLHF
DNA: TGTGCCAGCAGCTACGGAGGGGAGAATTCACCCCTCCACTTT